The T cell receptor (beta chain) under discussion was sequenced for a study of neurological immune-mediated disorders. Sequencing runs each yielded over 170 million TCR-beta sequences from 15-18 subjects. TCRdb ran MiXCR on the 5' RACE reads and lists one entry per CDR3 protein. Here the sample spans fewer than 30,000 distinct CDR3 sequences, about 13% being singletons. A total of 2 million PBMCs stored at -80 degrees C provided the unsorted libraries. This clonotype has only a few counts. Its antigen is unknown. Study outcomes and limitations: Subjects shared no identical expanded-clone CDR3 amino acid sequences, suggesting private TCR-beta repertoires in all groups.

The sample was PBMCs. The clonotype comes from a woman aged 55-75 years with HTLV-1-associated myelopathy (HAM/TSP).

For the CDR3, the DNA is TGCGCCAGCAGCTTGGTTTCAGGCTCTAATTATGAGCAGTTCTTC. Translated, it gives CASSLVSGSNYEQFF. The chain is built from TRBV5-1 and TRBJ2-1; D remains ambiguous. CDR1 is SGHRS, CDR2 YFSETQ, per germline. Trimming left V 0 bases short and J 8 bases short, with 15 bases between. The CDR3 loop spans 15 amino acids.